This T cell receptor (beta chain) was profiled in a study of shared clonotypes between healthy human individuals. With 3 bases removed from V and 12 bases from J, the gap between germline ends came to 12 bases. This CDR3 is 12 amino acids long. Germline V gives CDR1 MDHEN, CDR2 SYDVKM. Assay used: immunoSEQ multiplex PCR; TCRdb lists only in-frame clones, some missing. The repertoire includes some 2 million clones, roughly 95% of them detected once, and more than 0.95% sits in the top ten. CD8 cells classed as naive were CD45RO-negative and positively selected for CCR7, excluding terminally differentiated effector memory CD45RA+ cells.

What was sequenced was naive CD8+ T cells sorted from blood. The chain carries TRBV28 and TRBJ2-1, with D uncertain. This sequence was found in a man younger than 30 in good health. This CDR3 reads CASSLTASPQFF. CDR3 nucleotides: TGTGCCAGCAGTTTGACTGCTTCCCCGCAGTTCTTC.